This T cell receptor beta chain was identified in a study of T cell responses to AZD1222 COVID-19 vaccine. Study-wide points: Only a handful of AZD1222 recipients, more than five in all, had baseline seropositivity.

In its sample, this clone was seen once. Its specificity is not known. The germline V and J ends were trimmed by 5 bases and 5 bases, with 10 bases remaining between them. Germline V gene data show CDR1 as SEHNR and CDR2 as FQNEAQ (reference sequence). There are 13 residues in the CDR3. The repertoire was sequenced with immunoSEQ multiplex PCR; TCRdb's copy has only in-frame clones and lacks some. The table records about 130,000 clones, under 95% of them present only once. This receptor was obtained from an adult in good health. This chain links TRBV7-9 with TRBJ2-1; D remains ambiguous. This specimen was peripheral blood, taken on day 0 of AZD1222 vaccination. CDR3: CASSHDGDNEQFF. CDR3 bases: TGTGCCAGCAGCCACGACGGAGACAATGAGCAGTTCTTC.